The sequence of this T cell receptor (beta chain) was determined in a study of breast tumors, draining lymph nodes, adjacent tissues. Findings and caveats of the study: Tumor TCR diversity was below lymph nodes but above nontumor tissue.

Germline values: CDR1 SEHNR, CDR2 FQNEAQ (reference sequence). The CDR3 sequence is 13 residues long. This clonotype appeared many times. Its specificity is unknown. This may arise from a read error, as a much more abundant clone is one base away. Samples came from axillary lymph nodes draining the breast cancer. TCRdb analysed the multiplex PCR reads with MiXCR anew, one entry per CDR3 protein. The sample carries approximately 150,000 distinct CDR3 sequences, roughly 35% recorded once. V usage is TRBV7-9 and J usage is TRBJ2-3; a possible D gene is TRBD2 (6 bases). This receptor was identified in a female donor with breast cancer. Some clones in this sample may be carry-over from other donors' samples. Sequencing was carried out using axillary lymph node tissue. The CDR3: CAGSWRGTDTQYF. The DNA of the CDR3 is TGTGCCGGCAGCTGGAGGGGCACAGATACGCAGTATTTT.